These 22 T cell receptor beta chains originate from one sample sequenced in a study of PD-1 blockade in classical Hodgkin lymphoma (TCRdb year 2020). Read against the paper, the sample's time point label means: cycle 2 day 1 (C2D1) of nivolumab. Every trial patient had relapsed following autologous stem cell transplantation, and prior brentuximab vedotin exposure was what differed among cohorts A, B and C. The library came from the immunoSEQ multiplex PCR assay. TCRdb carries this immuneACCESS record with in-frame sequences only. Its versions omit some clonotypes, under half of them owing to an unresolved V gene in the studies checked, with the rest unexplained. The sample table records more than 140,000 clones; approximately 72% of these occur just once. The top ten hold 7% to 9.5% of the sample. Sequencing was performed on peripheral blood mononuclear cells (PBMCs), taken before the second cycle of nivolumab. The receptors come from a human donor with classical Hodgkin lymphoma.

The chain carries TRBV10-3 and TRBJ2-5, with TRBD1 matching over 7 bases. The CDR3 runs to 15 residues. Unmatched junction bases numbered 9, after V lost 6 bases and J lost 2 bases. Germline V gene data show CDR1 as ENHRY and CDR2 as SYGVKD. The CDR3 protein is CAIRASTGWQETQYF. CDR3 nucleotide sequence: TGTGCCATCAGGGCCTCGACAGGGTGGCAAGAGACCCAGTACTTC.

The chain uses TRBV5-4 and TRBJ1-1; perhaps TRBD1 as D (6 bases). V gave up 2 bases and J gave up 1 base, with 12 bases separating them. The CDR3 sequence is 15 residues long. Germline V gene sequence: CDR1 SGHNT, CDR2 YYREEE (reference sequence). In DNA form, the CDR3 reads TGTGCCAGCAGCTTAAAAACAGGGCCGAACACTGAAGCTTTCTTT. This sequence encodes CASSLKTGPNTEAFF.

V usage is TRBV28 and J usage is TRBJ1-6; D gene ambiguous. CDR1 is MDHEN and CDR2 is SYDVKM in the germline V gene. V lost 7 bases, J lost 6 bases, and 13 bases lay in between. The length of the CDR3 is 14 residues. The chain's CDR3 is CASTLPHLNSPLHF. CDR3 DNA: TGTGCCAGCACCCTACCCCACCTTAATTCACCCCTCCACTTT. Using reference TRBV28 and TRBJ1-6 for the parts outside the CDR3, the full variable domain is DVKVTQSSRYLVKRTGEKVFLECVQDMDHENMFWYRQDPGLGLRLIYFSYDVKMKEKGDIPEGYSVSREKKERFSLILESASTNQTSMYLCASTLPHLNSPLHFGNGTRLTVT.

J is TRBJ2-7 and V is TRBV5-4, with 10 nucleotides matching TRBD1. In germline, CDR1 is SGHNT, CDR2 YYREEE (reference sequence). CDR3 size: 15 residues. The trim removed 5 bases at V and 5 bases at J, leaving 10 bases unmatched. This CDR3 is CASSPSGTGVDEQYF. In nucleotides, the CDR3 is TGTGCCAGCAGTCCTTCCGGGACAGGGGTCGACGAGCAGTACTTC.

This rearrangement joins TRBV10-3 to TRBJ2-5, with D hard to call. The CDR3 length is 12 residues. Trimming shortened V by 0 bases and J by 5 bases, and 4 bases separated the two germline ends. Germline assignment: CDR1 ENHRY and CDR2 SYGVKD. The CDR3 coding sequence is TGTGCCATCAGTGAGTCGGTCGAGACCCAGTACTTC. The encoded protein is CAISESVETQYF.

This chain links TRBV25-1 with TRBJ2-5; TRBD1 agrees at 7 bases. Germline V gene data show CDR1 as MGHDK and CDR2 as SYGVNS. This CDR3 is built from 17 residues. V gave up 0 bases and J gave up 0 bases; unmatched junction bases: 7. CDR3: CASSEYIPGTDQETQYF. The DNA for the CDR3 is TGTGCCAGCAGTGAATATATCCCGGGGACAGACCAAGAGACCCAGTACTTC. Full variable domain (outside the CDR3, taken from reference TRBV25-1 and TRBJ2-5): EADIYQTPRYLVIGTGKKITLECSQTMGHDKMYWYQQDPGMELHLIHYSYGVNSTEKGDLSSESTVSRIRTEHFPLTLESARPSHTSQYLCASSEYIPGTDQETQYFGPGTRLLVL.

Points on this clone: The same CDR3 arises from other DNA sequences in this sample as well. The CDR3 sequence is CASSPSTDTQYF. The CDR3, as DNA: TGTGCCAGCTCACCAAGCACAGATACGCAGTATTTT. V and J are TRBV18 and TRBJ2-3; no clear D gene. The germline gives CDR1 KGHSH, CDR2 LQKENI. The ends were cut back, 2 bases at V and 0 bases at J, with 0 bases in the middle. The CDR3 has 12 amino acids.

V usage is TRBV28 and J usage is TRBJ1-5; possibly TRBD1 for D (5 bases). Germline CDR1 MDHEN, CDR2 SYDVKM. The CDR3 has 15 residues. Trimming took off 7 bases at V and 5 bases at J, with 18 bases between the two ends. For the CDR3, the DNA is TGTGCCAGCAATAGGCCAGGGATAGCTCATCAGCCCCAGCATTTT. This sequence encodes CASNRPGIAHQPQHF. Variable domain in full (rest from reference TRBV28 and TRBJ1-5): DVKVTQSSRYLVKRTGEKVFLECVQDMDHENMFWYRQDPGLGLRLIYFSYDVKMKEKGDIPEGYSVSREKKERFSLILESASTNQTSMYLCASNRPGIAHQPQHFGDGTRLSIL.

The J gene is TRBJ2-7, the V gene TRBV5-4; D gene ambiguous. The germline CDR1 and CDR2 sequences are SGHNT and YYREEE (reference sequence). V was pared by 0 bases and J by 2 bases, with 12 bases between. There are 15 residues in the CDR3. CDR3 sequence: CASSLALDQTYEQYF. CDR3 DNA sequence: TGTGCCAGCAGCTTGGCCCTAGACCAAACCTACGAGCAGTACTTC.

J is TRBJ1-6 and V is TRBV7-2; unclear D gene. The CDR3 sequence is 18 residues long. Germline CDR1 SGHTA, CDR2 FQGNSA. Trimming shortened V by 1 base and J by 0 bases, and 13 bases separated the two germline ends. DNA for the CDR3: TGTGCCAGCAGCTTAGGGACGACAAGGAGCTCCTATAATTCACCCCTCCACTTT. Its protein is CASSLGTTRSSYNSPLHF.

This clone was seen once. The chain has TRBV6-5 and TRBJ2-2; the D gene is possibly TRBD2 (6 bases). Germline loops: CDR1 MNHEY, CDR2 SVGAGI. V was clipped by 2 bases and J by 7 bases, with 8 bases between them. The CDR3 is made up of 13 amino acids. CDR3 bases: TGTGCCAGCAGTTACGGGGGGATCGGGGAGCTGTTTTTT. Its protein product is CASSYGGIGELFF.

The genes are TRBV5-1 and TRBJ2-7; D remains ambiguous. Germline lookup yields CDR1 SGHRS and CDR2 YFSETQ. This CDR3 spans 13 amino acids. V was pared by 1 base and J by 5 bases, with 10 bases between. Written as DNA, the CDR3 is TGCGCCAGCAGCTTGCCGACCCCTGACGAGCAGTACTTC. This gives the protein CASSLPTPDEQYF.

This rearrangement joins TRBV27 to TRBJ1-1; D unclear. The CDR3 length is 14 residues. Germline values: CDR1 MNHEY, CDR2 SMNVEV (reference sequence). Trimming removed 6 bases at V and 0 bases at J, with 11 bases between. The CDR3 bases are TGTGCCAGCAGCGCAACCTACATGAACACTGAAGCTTTCTTT. It yields the protein CASSATYMNTEAFF.

The rearrangement joins TRBV19 to TRBJ1-3; possibly TRBD1 for D (6 bases). The CDR3 extends over 15 amino acids. Deletions cut 5 bases from V and 4 bases from J, with 15 bases between. Germline assignment: CDR1 LNHDA and CDR2 SQIVND (reference sequence). In nucleotides, the CDR3 is TGTGCCAGTAGTTGGGCCGGGACACGGGGAAACACCATATATTTT. It is translated as CASSWAGTRGNTIYF.

V is TRBV28 and J is TRBJ1-1; D is uncertain. Germline loops: CDR1 MDHEN, CDR2 SYDVKM. This CDR3 region has 15 residues. Trimming removed 4 bases at V and 0 bases at J, with 12 bases between. This CDR3 reads CASSSSGNMNTEAFF. CDR3 in DNA: TGTGCCAGCAGTTCCTCTGGTAATATGAACACTGAAGCTTTCTTT.

The gene calls are TRBV18 and TRBJ2-7; 8 bases match TRBD1. J lost 2 bases, V lost 5 bases, and 5 bases had no gene match. The germline gives CDR1 KGHSH, CDR2 LQKENI. CDR3 length equals 14 residues. The CDR3 region has the DNA TGTGCCAGCTCATTCGGGACAGGAACCTACGAGCAGTACTTC. It translates to CASSFGTGTYEQYF.

This clone was found a few times. The CDR3 DNA reads as TGTGCCAGCAGTGACAGGTGGGGCGGCTACACCTTC. This sequence encodes CASSDRWGGYTF. The V and J genes are TRBV6-5 and TRBJ1-2; D possibly corresponds to TRBD1 (6 bases). This CDR3 contains 12 residues. Germline V lookup: CDR1 MNHEY, CDR2 SVGAGI. V was cut by 5 bases and J by 8 bases, with 12 bases left in between.

The table lists this clone with a count of one. The chain joins TRBV4-1 to TRBJ2-7; D not resolved. Per germline, CDR1 MGHRA and CDR2 YSYEKL. The CDR3 contains 14 residues. Trimming cost V 2 bases and J 0 bases, with 8 bases left between them. CDR3 DNA: TGCGCCAGCAGCCAATTACAGCGCTCCTACGAGCAGTACTTC. It codes for CASSQLQRSYEQYF.

The genes are TRBV6-1 and TRBJ2-3, with 13 positions matching TRBD2. The ends lost 5 bases at V and 7 bases at J; junction bases unmatched: 6. Germline V gene data show CDR1 as MNHNS and CDR2 as SASEGT. The CDR3 sequence is 15 residues long. In DNA form, the CDR3 reads TGTGCCAGCAGTTCACTAGCGGGGGGGCTTTATACGCAGTATTTT. Translated: CASSSLAGGLYTQYF.

The gene calls are TRBV6-5 and TRBJ1-4, with a weak D call TRBD1 (5 bases). Between the trimmed V and J ends, which lost 2 bases and 5 bases, there was a span of 9 bases. Per the germline V gene, CDR1 is MNHEY and CDR2 is SVGAGI. The CDR3 length is 14 residues. Here the CDR3 DNA reads TGTGCCAGCAGTTACAACAGGCCGAATGAAAAACTGTTTTTT. It translates to CASSYNRPNEKLFF.

The V call is TRBV6-5, the J call TRBJ1-1; no reliable D call. CDR1 is MNHEY, CDR2 SVGAGI, per germline. V dropped 2 bases and J dropped 6 bases, with 16 bases sitting between them. CDR3 length equals 15 residues. CDR3 loop: CASSYGSDPASEAFF. CDR3 bases: TGTGCCAGCAGTTACGGGTCGGACCCAGCATCTGAAGCTTTCTTT.

V is TRBV6-1 and J is TRBJ2-7; D call uncertain. Trimming pared 8 bases from V and 0 bases from J, leaving 14 bases between. Germline assignment: CDR1 MNHNS and CDR2 SASEGT. The CDR3 spans 14 residues. The CDR3 DNA reads TGTGCCAGCGAAAGACGGCGCCGCTCCTACGAGCAGTACTTC. This sequence encodes CASERRRRSYEQYF.